These T cell receptor beta chains were read from a single sample in a study of monozygotic twins with inflammatory bowel disease. With the 5' RACE reads reprocessed, TCRdb shows one record per CDR3 protein and no DNA. The specimen's table records 300,000 to 400,000 distinct CDR3 sequences. Sequencing input: blood. All receptors come from a human donor with ulcerative colitis or Crohn's disease, or a healthy co-twin of an affected twin (not recorded which). Both conserved end residues are part of each CDR3. Fields, in order: V gene, J gene, CDR3 protein.

V: TRBV29-1
J: TRBJ1-3
CDR3: CSVLYGGNTIYF

V: TRBV4-3
J: TRBJ2-7
CDR3: CASSQDRSGSIYEQYF

V: TRBV6-1
J: TRBJ2-3
CDR3: CASSRSQQPGGDTQYF

V: TRBV29-1
J: TRBJ2-7
CDR3: CSVTRGGTPLREQYF

V: TRBV18
J: TRBJ2-7
CDR3: CASSPGNANYEQYF

V: TRBV27
J: TRBJ1-2
CDR3: CASRERGGGYTF

V: TRBV6-2/TRBV6-3
J: TRBJ1-4
CDR3: CASSGPSGTNEKLFF

V: TRBV18
J: TRBJ2-3
CDR3: CASSRTGGRSTDTQYF

V: TRBV18
J: TRBJ1-3
CDR3: CASSPTGTASGNTIYF

V: TRBV19
J: TRBJ1-5
CDR3: CASSIAGYSNQPQHF

V: TRBV18
J: TRBJ2-4
CDR3: CASSPMLGGTGVLAKNIQYF

V: TRBV7-2
J: TRBJ1-6
CDR3: CASSLGASGRGTGSPLHF

V: TRBV16
J: TRBJ1-1
CDR3: CASRLGTNTEAFF

V: TRBV6-1
J: TRBJ1-6
CDR3: CASKTRDSSYNSPLHF

V: TRBV7-3
J: TRBJ2-5
CDR3: CASSLGPQQETQYF

V: TRBV12-3/TRBV12-4
J: TRBJ1-2
CDR3: CASSPNRESYGYTF

V: TRBV6-4
J: TRBJ2-1
CDR3: CASSEGLAGDNEQFF

V: TRBV25-1
J: TRBJ2-2
CDR3: CASSDPAGPSSGELFF

V: TRBV10-3
J: TRBJ2-2
CDR3: CATGLGGRRVTGELFF

V: TRBV5-1
J: TRBJ2-5
CDR3: CASSLLPPASVYQETQYF

V: TRBV15
J: TRBJ2-7
CDR3: CATRLDRVSYEQYF

V: TRBV5-1
J: TRBJ2-2
CDR3: CASSLATRQENTGELFF

V: TRBV9
J: TRBJ2-5
CDR3: CASSVSQVEETQYF

V: TRBV13
J: TRBJ1-5
CDR3: CASSMGNQPQHF

V: TRBV11-1
J: TRBJ2-2
CDR3: CASSLNRRAGELFF

V: TRBV7-2
J: TRBJ1-1
CDR3: CASSLDRQGLAFF

V: TRBV10-2
J: TRBJ2-3
CDR3: CASRASGGPTDTQYF

V: TRBV5-5
J: TRBJ1-1
CDR3: CASSFMGNTEAFF

V: TRBV7-3
J: TRBJ2-5
CDR3: CASSFGLAGQETQYF

V: TRBV9
J: TRBJ2-1
CDR3: CASSVVQDDYNEQFF

V: TRBV5-1
J: TRBJ1-5
CDR3: CASSLGGSSRQPQHF

V: TRBV19
J: TRBJ1-5
CDR3: CASSIPGRGINQPQHF

V: TRBV7-3
J: TRBJ2-1
CDR3: CASSLTSGGAREQFF

V: TRBV4-2
J: TRBJ2-7
CDR3: CASSQDHRGAESEQYF

V: TRBV9
J: TRBJ1-3
CDR3: CASSVGRAGNTIYF

V: TRBV5-1
J: TRBJ1-5
CDR3: CASSLGPGSNQPQHF

V: TRBV20-1
J: TRBJ2-3
CDR3: CSARDWNLVPGHGFTDTQYF

V: TRBV11-2
J: TRBJ1-2
CDR3: CASSPDRGDSFYGYTF

V: TRBV4-1
J: TRBJ2-5
CDR3: CASSPRPAGGVRETQYF

V: TRBV30
J: TRBJ2-7
CDR3: CAWSVLKGGDEQYF

V: TRBV7-9
J: TRBJ2-7
CDR3: CASSRHSEEQYF

V: TRBV18
J: TRBJ2-7
CDR3: CANSPGTGSYEQYF

V: TRBV7-2
J: TRBJ2-3
CDR3: CASSLGGPPDTQYF

V: TRBV12-3/TRBV12-4
J: TRBJ2-1
CDR3: CASVNRDRGLVEQFF

V: TRBV6-5
J: TRBJ2-3
CDR3: CASSDRTDTQYF

V: TRBV6-6
J: TRBJ2-1
CDR3: CCVLGGGRNNEQFF

V: TRBV19
J: TRBJ2-2
CDR3: CASSFGQGRHGELFF

V: TRBV20-1
J: TRBJ1-1
CDR3: CSARDPNSDTEAFF

V: TRBV7-2
J: TRBJ1-6
CDR3: CASSLSYNSPLHF

V: TRBV7-9
J: TRBJ2-1
CDR3: CASSLAGTSRNEQFF

V: TRBV30
J: TRBJ1-5
CDR3: CAWSSRSNQPQHF